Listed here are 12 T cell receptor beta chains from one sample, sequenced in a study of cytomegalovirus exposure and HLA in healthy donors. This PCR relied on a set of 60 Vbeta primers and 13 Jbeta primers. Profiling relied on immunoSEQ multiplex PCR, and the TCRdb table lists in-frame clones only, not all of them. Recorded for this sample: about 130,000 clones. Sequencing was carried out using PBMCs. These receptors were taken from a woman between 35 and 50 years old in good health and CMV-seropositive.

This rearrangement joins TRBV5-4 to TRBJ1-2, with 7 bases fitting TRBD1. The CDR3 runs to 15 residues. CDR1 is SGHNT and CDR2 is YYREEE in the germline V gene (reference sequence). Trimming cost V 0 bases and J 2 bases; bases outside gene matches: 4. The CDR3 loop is CASSLEAGGNYGYTF. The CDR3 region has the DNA TGTGCCAGCAGCTTGGAGGCAGGGGGGAACTATGGCTACACCTTC.

CDR3 amino acids: CASSLTRGPYGYTF. As DNA, the CDR3 is TGTGCCAGCAGCTTAACAAGGGGCCCATATGGCTACACCTTC. This sequence joins TRBV7-3 and TRBJ1-2; weak D call: TRBD1 (5 bases). V was clipped by 0 bases and J by 5 bases, with 10 bases between them. Looked up from germline, CDR1 is SGHTA and CDR2 is FQGTGA. The CDR3 length is 14 residues.

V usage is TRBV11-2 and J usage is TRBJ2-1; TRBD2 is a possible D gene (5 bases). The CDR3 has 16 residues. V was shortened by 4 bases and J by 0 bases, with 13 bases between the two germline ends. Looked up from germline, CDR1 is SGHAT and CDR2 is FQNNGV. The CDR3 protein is CASSSGGGSSYNEQFF. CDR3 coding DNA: TGTGCCAGCAGCTCCGGCGGTGGGAGCTCCTACAATGAGCAGTTCTTC.

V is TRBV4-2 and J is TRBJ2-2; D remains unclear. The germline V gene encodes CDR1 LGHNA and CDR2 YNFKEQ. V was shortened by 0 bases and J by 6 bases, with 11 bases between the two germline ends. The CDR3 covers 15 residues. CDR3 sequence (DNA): TGTGCCAGCAGCCAAGACGATGATCGGGCCGGGGAGCTGTTTTTT. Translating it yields CASSQDDDRAGELFF.

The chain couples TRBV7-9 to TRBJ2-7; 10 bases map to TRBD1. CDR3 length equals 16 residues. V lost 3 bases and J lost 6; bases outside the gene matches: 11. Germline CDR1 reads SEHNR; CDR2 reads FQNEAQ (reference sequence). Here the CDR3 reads CASSFWQSGQGLEQYF. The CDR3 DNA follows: TGTGCCAGCAGCTTCTGGCAGTCGGGACAGGGGCTCGAGCAGTACTTC.

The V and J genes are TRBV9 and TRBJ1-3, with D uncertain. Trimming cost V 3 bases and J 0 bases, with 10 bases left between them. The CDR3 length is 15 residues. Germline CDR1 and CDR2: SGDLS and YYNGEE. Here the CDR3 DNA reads TGTGCCAGCAGCGCAGACATAGGCTCTGGAAACACCATATATTTT. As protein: CASSADIGSGNTIYF. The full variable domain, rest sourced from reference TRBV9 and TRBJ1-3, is DSGVTQTPKHLITATGQRVTLRCSPRSGDLSVYWYQQSLDQGLQFLIQYYNGEERAKGNILERFSAQQFPDLHSELNLSSLELGDSALYFCASSADIGSGNTIYFGEGSWLTVV.

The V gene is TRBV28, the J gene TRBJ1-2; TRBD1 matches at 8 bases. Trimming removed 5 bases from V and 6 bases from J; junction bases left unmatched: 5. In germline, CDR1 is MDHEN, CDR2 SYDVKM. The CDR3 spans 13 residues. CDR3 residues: CASSAGGRDGYTF. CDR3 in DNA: TGTGCCAGCAGTGCAGGGGGCCGGGATGGCTACACCTTC.

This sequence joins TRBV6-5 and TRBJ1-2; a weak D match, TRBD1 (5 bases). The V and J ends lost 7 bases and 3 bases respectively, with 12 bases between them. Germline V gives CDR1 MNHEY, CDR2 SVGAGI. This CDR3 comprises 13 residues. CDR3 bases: TGTGCCAGCAAGGTCAGGGTTGACTATGGCTACACCTTC. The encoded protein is CASKVRVDYGYTF.

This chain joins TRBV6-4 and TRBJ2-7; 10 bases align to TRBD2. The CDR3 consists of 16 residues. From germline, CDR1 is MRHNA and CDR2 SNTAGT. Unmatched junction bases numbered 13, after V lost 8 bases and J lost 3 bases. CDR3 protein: CASAHIRTSGNYEQYF. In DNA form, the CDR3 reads TGTGCCAGCGCCCACATTAGGACTAGCGGAAACTACGAGCAGTACTTC.

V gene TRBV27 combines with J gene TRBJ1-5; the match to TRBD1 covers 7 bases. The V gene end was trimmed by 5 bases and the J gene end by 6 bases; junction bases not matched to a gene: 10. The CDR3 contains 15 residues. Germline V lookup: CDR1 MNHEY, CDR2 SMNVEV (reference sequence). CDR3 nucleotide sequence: TGTGCCAGCAGTCTAAGACAGGGAGGTTCTCAGCCCCAGCATTTT. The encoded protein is CASSLRQGGSQPQHF.

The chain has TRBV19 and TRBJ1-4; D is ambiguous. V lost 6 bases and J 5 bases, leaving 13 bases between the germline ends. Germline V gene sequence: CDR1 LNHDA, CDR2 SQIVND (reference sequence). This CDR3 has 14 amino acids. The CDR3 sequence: CASSPVMVNEKLFF. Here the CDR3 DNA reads TGTGCCAGTAGCCCGGTAATGGTGAATGAAAAACTGTTTTTT.

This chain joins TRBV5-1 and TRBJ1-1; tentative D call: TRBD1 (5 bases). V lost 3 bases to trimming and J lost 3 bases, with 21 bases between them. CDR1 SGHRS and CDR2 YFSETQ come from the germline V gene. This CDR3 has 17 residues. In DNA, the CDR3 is TGCGCCAGCAGCTCGGATGCGGGATTCCGGGACGACACTGAAGCTTTCTTT. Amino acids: CASSSDAGFRDDTEAFF.